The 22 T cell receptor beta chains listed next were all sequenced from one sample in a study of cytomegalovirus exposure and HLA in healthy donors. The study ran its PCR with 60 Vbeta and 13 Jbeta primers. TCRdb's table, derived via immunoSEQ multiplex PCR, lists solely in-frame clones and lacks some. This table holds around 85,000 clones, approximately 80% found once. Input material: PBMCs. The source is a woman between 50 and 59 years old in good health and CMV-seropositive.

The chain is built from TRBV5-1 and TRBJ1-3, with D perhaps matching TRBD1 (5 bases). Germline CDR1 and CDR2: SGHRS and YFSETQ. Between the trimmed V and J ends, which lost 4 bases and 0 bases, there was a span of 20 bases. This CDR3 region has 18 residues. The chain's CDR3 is CASSPTVGPDVSGNTIYF. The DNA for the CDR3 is TGCGCCAGCAGCCCAACGGTGGGGCCGGACGTCTCTGGAAACACCATATATTTT.

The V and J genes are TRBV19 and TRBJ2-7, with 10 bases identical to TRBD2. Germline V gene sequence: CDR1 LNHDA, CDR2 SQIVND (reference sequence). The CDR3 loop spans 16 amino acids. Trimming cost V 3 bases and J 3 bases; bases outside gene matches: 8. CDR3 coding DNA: TGTGCCAGTAGTATGGGTCTAGCGGGGGTCCACTACGAGCAGTACTTC. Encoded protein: CASSMGLAGVHYEQYF.

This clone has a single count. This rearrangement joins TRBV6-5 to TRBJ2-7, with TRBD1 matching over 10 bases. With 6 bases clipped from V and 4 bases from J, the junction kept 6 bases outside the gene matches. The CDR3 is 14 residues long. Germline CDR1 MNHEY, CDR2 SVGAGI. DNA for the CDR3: TGTGCCAGCAGCCAAGGACAGGGGGGATACGAGCAGTACTTC. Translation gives CASSQGQGGYEQYF.

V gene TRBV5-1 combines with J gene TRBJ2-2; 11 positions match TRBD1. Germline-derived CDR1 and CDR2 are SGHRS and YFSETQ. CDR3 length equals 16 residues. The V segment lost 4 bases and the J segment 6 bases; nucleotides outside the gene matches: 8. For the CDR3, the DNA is TGCGCCAGCAGCGGTGCGAGGACAGGGGGCTCCGGGGAGCTGTTTTTT. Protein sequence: CASSGARTGGSGELFF.

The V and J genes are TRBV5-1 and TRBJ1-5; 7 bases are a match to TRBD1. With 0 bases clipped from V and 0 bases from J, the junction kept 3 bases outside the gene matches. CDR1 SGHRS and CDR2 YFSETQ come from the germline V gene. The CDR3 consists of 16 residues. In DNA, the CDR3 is TGCGCCAGCAGCTTGGGGGGACAGTATAGCAATCAGCCCCAGCATTTT. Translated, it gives CASSLGGQYSNQPQHF.

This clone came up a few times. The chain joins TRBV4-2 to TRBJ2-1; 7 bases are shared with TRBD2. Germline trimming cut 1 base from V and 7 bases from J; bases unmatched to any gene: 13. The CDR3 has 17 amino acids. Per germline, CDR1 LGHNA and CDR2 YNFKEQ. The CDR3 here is CASSQVGREPPVNEQFF. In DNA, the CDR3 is TGTGCCAGCAGCCAAGTTGGGCGGGAGCCCCCCGTGAATGAGCAGTTCTTC.

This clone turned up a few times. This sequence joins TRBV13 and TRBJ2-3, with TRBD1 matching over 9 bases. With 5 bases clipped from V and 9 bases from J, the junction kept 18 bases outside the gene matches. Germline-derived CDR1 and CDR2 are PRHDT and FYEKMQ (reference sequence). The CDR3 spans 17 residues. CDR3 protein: CASSPRHGDRVTVTQYF. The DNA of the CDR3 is TGTGCCAGCAGCCCCCGACATGGGGACAGGGTGACTGTAACGCAGTATTTT.

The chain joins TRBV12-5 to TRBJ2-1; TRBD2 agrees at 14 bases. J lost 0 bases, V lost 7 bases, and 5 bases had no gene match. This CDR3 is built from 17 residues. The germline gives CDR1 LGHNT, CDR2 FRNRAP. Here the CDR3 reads CASDGTSGGSSYNEQFF. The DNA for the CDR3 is TGTGCTAGTGACGGGACTAGCGGGGGAAGCTCCTACAATGAGCAGTTCTTC.

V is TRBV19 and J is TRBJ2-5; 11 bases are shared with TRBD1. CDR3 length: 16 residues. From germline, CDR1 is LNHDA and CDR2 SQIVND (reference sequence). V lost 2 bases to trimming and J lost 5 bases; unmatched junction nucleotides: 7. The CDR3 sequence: CASSIKGQGAWETQYF. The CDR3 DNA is TGTGCCAGTAGTATAAAAGGACAGGGGGCCTGGGAGACCCAGTACTTC.

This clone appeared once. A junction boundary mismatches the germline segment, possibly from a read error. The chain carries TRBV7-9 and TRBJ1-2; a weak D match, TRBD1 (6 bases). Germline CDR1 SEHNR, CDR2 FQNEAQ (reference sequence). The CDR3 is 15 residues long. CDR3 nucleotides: TGTTCCAGCAGCGGGGACAAAAAGTGGAATTATGGCTACACCTTC. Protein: CSSSGDKKWNYGYTF.

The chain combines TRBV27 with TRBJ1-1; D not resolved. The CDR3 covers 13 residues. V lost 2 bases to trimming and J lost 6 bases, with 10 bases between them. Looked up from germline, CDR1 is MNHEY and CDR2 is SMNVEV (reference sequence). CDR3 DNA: TGTGCCAGCAGTTTAGTAAACGGGGCTGAAGCTTTCTTT. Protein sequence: CASSLVNGAEAFF.

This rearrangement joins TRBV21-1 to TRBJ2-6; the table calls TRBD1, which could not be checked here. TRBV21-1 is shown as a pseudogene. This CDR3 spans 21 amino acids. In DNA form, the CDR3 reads TGTGCCAGCAGCAAAGCGCTGAAGGGACAGGAAACTCCAGTTGGGGCCAACGTCCTGACTTTC. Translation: CASSKALKGQETPVGANVLTF.

The CDR3 bases are TGTGCCAGCAGCCAAGAACTAGCGGGGGGCTCAGATACGCAGTATTTT. Translating it yields CASSQELAGGSDTQYF. The V and J genes are TRBV5-8 and TRBJ2-3; 12 bases agree with TRBD2. The CDR3 spans 16 residues. The junction had 7 bases not matched to a gene; V was cut back by 4 bases and J by 4 bases. Germline V CDR1 and CDR2: SGHTS, YDEGEE.

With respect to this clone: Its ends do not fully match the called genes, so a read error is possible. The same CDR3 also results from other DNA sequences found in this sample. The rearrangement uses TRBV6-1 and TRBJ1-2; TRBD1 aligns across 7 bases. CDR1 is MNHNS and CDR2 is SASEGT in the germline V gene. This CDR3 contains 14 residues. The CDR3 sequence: CASTGQDRFYGYTF. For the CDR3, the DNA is TGTGCTAGCACCGGACAGGACCGTTTCTATGGCTACACCTTC.

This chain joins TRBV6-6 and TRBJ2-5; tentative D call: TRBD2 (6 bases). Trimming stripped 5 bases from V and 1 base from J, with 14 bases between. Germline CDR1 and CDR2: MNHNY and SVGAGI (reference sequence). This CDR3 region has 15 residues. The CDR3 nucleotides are TGTGCCAGCAGTCTATACGGCGGGGCCCAAGAGACCCAGTACTTC. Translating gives CASSLYGGAQETQYF.

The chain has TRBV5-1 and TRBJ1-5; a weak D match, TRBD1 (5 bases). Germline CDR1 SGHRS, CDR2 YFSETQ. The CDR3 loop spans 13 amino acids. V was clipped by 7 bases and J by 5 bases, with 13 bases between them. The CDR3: CASSQDFDQPQHF. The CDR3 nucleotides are TGCGCCAGCTCACAGGATTTCGATCAGCCCCAGCATTTT.

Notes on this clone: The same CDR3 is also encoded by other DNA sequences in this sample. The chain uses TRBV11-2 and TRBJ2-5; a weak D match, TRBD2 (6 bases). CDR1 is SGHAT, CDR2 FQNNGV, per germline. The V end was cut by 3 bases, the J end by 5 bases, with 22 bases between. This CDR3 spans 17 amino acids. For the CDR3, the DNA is TGTGCCAGCAGCTTGGCGGGAAGGGCACGGGGTACGGAGACCCAGTACTTC. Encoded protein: CASSLAGRARGTETQYF.

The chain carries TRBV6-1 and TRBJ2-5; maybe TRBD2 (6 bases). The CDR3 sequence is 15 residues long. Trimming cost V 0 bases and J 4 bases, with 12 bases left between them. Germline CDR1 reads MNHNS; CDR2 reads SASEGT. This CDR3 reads CASSEASSVGETQYF. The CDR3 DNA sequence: TGTGCCAGCAGTGAAGCCTCTAGCGTGGGAGAGACCCAGTACTTC.

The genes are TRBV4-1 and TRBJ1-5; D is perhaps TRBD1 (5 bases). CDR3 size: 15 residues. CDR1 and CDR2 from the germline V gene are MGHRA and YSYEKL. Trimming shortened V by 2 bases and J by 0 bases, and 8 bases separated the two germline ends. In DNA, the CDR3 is TGCGCCAGCAGCCAATCAGGGTATAGCAATCAGCCCCAGCATTTT. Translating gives CASSQSGYSNQPQHF.

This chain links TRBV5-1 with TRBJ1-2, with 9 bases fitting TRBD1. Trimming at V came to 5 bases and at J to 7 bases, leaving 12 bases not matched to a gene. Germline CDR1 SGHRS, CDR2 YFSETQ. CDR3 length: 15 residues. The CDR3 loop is CASRGEGQGTAGYTF. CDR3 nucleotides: TGCGCCAGCAGGGGTGAAGGACAGGGGACCGCTGGCTACACCTTC.

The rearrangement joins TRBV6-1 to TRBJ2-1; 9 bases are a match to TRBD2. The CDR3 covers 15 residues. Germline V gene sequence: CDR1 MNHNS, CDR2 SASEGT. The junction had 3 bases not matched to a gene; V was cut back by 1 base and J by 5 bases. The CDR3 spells CASSEGLAGHNEQFF. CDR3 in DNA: TGTGCCAGCAGTGAAGGCCTAGCGGGACACAATGAGCAGTTCTTC.

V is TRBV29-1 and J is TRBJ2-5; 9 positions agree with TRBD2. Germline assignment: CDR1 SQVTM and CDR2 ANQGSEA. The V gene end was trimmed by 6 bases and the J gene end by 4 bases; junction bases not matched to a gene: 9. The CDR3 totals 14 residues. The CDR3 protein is CSVWGGRAGETQYF. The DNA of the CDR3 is TGCAGCGTATGGGGCGGGAGGGCCGGAGAGACCCAGTACTTC.